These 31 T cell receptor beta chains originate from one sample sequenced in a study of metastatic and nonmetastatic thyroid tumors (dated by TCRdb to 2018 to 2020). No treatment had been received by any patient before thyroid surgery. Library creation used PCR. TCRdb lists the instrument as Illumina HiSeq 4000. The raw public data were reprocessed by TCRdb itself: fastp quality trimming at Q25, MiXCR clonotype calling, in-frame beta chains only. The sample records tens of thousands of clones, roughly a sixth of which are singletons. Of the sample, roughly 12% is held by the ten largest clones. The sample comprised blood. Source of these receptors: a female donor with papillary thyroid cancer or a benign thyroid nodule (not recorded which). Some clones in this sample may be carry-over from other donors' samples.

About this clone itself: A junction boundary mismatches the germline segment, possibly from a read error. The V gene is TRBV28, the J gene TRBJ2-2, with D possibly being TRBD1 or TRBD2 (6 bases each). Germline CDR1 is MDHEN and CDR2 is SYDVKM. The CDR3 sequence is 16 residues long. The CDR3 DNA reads TGTGCCAGAAGTTTATGGGGGGCTCATAGCACCGGGGAGCTGTTTTTT. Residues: CARSLWGAHSTGELFF.

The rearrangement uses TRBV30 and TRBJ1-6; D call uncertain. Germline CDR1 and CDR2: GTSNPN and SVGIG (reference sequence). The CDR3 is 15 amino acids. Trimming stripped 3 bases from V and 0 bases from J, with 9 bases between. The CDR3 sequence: CAWRAWSSYNSPLHF. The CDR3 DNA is TGTGCCTGGAGGGCATGGAGCTCCTATAATTCACCCCTCCACTTT.

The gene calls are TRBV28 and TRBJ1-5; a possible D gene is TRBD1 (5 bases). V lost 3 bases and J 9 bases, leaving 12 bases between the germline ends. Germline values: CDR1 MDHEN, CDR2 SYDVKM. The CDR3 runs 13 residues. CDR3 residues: CASSLGPDRPQHF. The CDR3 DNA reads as TGTGCCAGCAGTTTGGGTCCCGACAGGCCCCAGCATTTT.

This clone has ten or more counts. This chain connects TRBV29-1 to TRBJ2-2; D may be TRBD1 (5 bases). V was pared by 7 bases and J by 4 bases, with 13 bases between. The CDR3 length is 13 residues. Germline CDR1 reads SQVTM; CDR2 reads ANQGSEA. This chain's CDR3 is CSAARGPTGELFF. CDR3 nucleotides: TGCAGCGCTGCAAGGGGCCCCACCGGGGAGCTGTTTTTT.

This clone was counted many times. The CDR3 reads CASSPTSGRGETQYF. CDR3 bases: TGTGCCAGCAGCCCGACTAGCGGGAGGGGGGAGACCCAGTACTTC. V usage is TRBV11-1 and J usage is TRBJ2-5; 14 bases map to TRBD2. In germline, CDR1 is SGHAT, CDR2 FQDESV (reference sequence). The CDR3 consists of 15 residues. After removal of 5 bases from V and 5 bases from J, the junction contained 4 bases not matched to a gene. The whole variable domain, filled in from reference TRBV11-1 and TRBJ2-5, reads EAEVAQSPRYKITEKSQAVAFWCDPISGHATLYWYRQILGQGPELLVQFQDESVVDDSQLPKDRFSAERLKGVDSTLKIQPAELGDSAMYLCASSPTSGRGETQYFGPGTRLLVL.

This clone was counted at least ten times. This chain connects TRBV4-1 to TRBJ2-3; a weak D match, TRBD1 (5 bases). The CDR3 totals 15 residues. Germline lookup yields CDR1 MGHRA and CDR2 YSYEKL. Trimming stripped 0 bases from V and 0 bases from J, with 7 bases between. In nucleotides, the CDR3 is TGCGCCAGCAGCCAAGATAGGGGAAGCACAGATACGCAGTATTTT. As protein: CASSQDRGSTDTQYF.

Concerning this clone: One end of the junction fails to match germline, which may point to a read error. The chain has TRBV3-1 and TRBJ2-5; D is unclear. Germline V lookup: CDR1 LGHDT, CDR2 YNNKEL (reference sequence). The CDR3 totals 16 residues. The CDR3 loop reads CASSQDFGLNQETRYF. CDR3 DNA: TGTGCCAGTAGCCAAGATTTCGGGCTGAACCAAGAGACCCGGTACTTC.

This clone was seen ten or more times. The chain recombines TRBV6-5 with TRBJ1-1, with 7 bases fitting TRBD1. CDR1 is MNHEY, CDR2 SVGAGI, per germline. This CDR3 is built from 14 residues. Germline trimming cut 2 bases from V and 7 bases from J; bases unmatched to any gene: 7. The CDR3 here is CASSYRGTVHEAFF. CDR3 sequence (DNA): TGTGCCAGCAGTTACCGCGGGACAGTTCATGAAGCTTTCTTT.

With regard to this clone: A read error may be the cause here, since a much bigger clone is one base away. The CDR3 sequence is CSVSGKGGETQYF. CDR3 coding DNA: TGCAGTGTTAGCGGGAAGGGAGGAGAGACCCAGTACTTC. This chain uses TRBV20-1 with TRBJ2-5; 8 bases map to TRBD2. The ends lost 7 bases at V and 4 bases at J; junction bases unmatched: 8. Germline-derived CDR1 and CDR2 are DFQATT and SNEGSKA (reference sequence). This CDR3 contains 13 residues.

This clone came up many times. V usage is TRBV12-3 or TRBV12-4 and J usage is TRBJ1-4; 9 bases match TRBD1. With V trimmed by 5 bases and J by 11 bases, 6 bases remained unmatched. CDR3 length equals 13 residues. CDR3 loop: CASSPGQGLKLFF. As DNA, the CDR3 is TGTGCCAGCAGTCCCGGACAGGGGTTGAAACTGTTTTTT.

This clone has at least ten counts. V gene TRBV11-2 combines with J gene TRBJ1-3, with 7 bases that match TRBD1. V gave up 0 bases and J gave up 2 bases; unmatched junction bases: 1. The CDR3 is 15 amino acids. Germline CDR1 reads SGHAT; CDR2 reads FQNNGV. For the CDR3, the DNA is TGTGCCAGCAGCTTAGATCAGGGGGCTGGAAACACCATATATTTT. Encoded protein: CASSLDQGAGNTIYF.

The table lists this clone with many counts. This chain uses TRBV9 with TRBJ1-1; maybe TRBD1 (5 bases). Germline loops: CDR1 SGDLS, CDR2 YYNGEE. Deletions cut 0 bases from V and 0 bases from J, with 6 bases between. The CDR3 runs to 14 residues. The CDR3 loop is CASSVEGLNTEAFF. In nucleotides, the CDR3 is TGTGCCAGCAGCGTAGAGGGGTTGAACACTGAAGCTTTCTTT.

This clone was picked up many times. The CDR3 coding sequence is TGCAGTGCTCAACTAGCGGGAGTTGGCACCGGGGAGCTGTTTTTT. Protein: CSAQLAGVGTGELFF. The rearrangement joins TRBV20-1 to TRBJ2-2; 11 bases fit TRBD2. The CDR3 contains 15 residues. The V gene end was trimmed by 5 bases and the J gene end by 4 bases; junction bases not matched to a gene: 6. Germline CDR1 is DFQATT and CDR2 is SNEGSKA (reference sequence).

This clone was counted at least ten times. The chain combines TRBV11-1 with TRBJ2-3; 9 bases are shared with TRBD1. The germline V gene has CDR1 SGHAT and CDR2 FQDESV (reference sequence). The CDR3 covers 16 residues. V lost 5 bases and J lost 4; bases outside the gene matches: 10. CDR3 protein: CASSRRQGGGSDTQYF. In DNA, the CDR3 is TGTGCCAGCAGCAGAAGACAGGGGGGAGGATCAGATACGCAGTATTTT.

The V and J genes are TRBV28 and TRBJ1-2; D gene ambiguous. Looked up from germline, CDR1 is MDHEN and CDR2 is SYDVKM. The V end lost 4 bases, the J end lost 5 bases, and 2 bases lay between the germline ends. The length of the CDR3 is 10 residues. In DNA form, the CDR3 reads TGTGCCAGCAGTTCTTATGGCTACACCTTC. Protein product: CASSSYGYTF.

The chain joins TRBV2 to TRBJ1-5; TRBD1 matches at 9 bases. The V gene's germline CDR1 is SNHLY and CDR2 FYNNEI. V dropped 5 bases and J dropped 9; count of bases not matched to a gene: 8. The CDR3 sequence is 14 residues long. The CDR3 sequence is CASSPGTGFGPQHF. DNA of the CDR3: TGTGCCAGCAGTCCCGGGACAGGGTTTGGGCCCCAGCATTTT.

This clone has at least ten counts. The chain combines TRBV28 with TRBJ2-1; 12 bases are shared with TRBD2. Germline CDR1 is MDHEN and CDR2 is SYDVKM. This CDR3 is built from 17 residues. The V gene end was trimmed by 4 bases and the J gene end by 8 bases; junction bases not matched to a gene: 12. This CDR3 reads CASSSELAGGIGDEQFF. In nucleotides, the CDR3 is TGTGCCAGCAGTTCCGAACTAGCGGGAGGAATCGGCGATGAGCAGTTCTTC.

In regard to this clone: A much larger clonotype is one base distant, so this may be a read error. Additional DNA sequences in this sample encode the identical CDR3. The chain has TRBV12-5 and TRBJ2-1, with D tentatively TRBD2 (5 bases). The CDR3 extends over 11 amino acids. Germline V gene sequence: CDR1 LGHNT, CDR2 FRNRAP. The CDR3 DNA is TGTGCCAGTGGTTTCGGGGTTGAGCAGTTCTTC. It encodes CASGFGVEQFF. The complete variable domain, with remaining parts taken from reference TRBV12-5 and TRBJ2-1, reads DARVTQTPRHKVTEMGQEVTMRCQPILGHNTVFWYRQTMMQGLELLAYFRNRAPLDDSGMPKDRFSAEMPDATLATLKIQPSEPRDSAVYFCASGFGVEQFFGPGTRLTVL.

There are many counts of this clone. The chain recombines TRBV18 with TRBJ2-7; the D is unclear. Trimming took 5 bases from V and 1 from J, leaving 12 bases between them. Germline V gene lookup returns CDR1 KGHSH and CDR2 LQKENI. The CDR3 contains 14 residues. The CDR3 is CASSGVNPSYEQYF. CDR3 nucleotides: TGTGCCAGCTCAGGGGTGAATCCATCCTACGAGCAGTACTTC.

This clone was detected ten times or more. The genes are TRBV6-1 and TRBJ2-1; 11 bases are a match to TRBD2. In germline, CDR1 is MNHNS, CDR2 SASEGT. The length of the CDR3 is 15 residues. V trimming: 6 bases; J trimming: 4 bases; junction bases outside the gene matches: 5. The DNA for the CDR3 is TGTGCCAGCAGCAACCGACTAGCGGGGTACAATGAGCAGTTCTTC. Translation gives CASSNRLAGYNEQFF.

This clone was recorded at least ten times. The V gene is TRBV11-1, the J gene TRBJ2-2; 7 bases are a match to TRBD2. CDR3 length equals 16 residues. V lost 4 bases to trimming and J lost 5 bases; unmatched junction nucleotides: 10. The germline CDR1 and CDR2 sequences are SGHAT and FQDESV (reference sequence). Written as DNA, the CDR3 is TGTGCCAGCAGCTACCTCGGGACTACACAAACCGGGGAGCTGTTTTTT. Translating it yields CASSYLGTTQTGELFF.

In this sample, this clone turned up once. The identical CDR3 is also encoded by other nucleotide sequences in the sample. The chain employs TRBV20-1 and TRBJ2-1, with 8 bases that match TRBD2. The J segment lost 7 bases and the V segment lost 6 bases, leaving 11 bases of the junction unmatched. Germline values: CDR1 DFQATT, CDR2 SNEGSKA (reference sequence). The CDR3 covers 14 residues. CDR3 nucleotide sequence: TGCAGTGCCCCCTTAGCGGGATGGGCGAATGAGCAGTTCTTC. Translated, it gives CSAPLAGWANEQFF.

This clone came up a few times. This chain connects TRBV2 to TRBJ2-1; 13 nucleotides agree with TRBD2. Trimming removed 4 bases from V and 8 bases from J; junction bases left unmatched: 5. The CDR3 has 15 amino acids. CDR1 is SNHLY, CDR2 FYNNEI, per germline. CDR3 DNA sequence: TGTGCCAGCAGTGGGACTAGCGGGAGATTCGATGAGCAGTTCTTC. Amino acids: CASSGTSGRFDEQFF. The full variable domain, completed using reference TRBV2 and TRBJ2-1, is EPEVTQTPSHQVTQMGQEVILRCVPISNHLYFYWYRQILGQKVEFLVSFYNNEISEKSEIFDDQFSVERPDGSNFTLKIRSTKLEDSAMYFCASSGTSGRFDEQFFGPGTRLTVL.

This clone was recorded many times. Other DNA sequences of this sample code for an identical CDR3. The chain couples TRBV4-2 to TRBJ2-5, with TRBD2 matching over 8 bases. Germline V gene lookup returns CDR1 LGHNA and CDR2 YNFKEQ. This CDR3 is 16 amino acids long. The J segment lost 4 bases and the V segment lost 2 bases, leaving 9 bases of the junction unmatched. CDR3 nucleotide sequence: TGTGCCAGCAGCCAATCAGCGGGAGCCTTGGGAGAGACCCAGTACTTC. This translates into CASSQSAGALGETQYF.

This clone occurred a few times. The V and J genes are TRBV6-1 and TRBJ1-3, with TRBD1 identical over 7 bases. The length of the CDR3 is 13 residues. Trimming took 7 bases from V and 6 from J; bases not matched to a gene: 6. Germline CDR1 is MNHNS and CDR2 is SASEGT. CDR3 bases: TGTGCCAGCACCCGTACAGGGGTAAACACCATATATTTT. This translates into CASTRTGVNTIYF.

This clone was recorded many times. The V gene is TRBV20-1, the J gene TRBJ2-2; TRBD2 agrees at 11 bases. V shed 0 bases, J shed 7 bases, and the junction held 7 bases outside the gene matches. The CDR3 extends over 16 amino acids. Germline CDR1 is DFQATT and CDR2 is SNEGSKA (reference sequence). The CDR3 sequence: CSAREVSGRDGGELFF. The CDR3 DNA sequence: TGCAGTGCTAGAGAAGTTAGCGGGAGGGATGGCGGGGAGCTGTTTTTT.

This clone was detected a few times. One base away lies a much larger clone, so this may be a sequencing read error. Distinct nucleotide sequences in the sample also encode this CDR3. The DNA for the CDR3 is TGCGCCAGCAGTGCTGCAGGGGCCTACAATGAGCAGTTCTTC. Residues: CASSAAGAYNEQFF. The chain is built from TRBV10-1 and TRBJ2-1; possibly TRBD1 for D (6 bases). This CDR3 has 14 amino acids. Germline V gene lookup returns CDR1 WNHNN and CDR2 SYGVQD (reference sequence). Trimming removed 4 bases at V and 2 bases at J, with 9 bases between.

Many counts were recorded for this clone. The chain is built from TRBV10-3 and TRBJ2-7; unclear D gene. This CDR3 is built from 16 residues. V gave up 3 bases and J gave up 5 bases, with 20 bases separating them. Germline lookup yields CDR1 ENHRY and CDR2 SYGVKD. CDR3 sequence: CAISDIAASVGNEQYF. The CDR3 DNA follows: TGTGCCATCAGTGACATTGCGGCTAGTGTAGGGAACGAGCAGTACTTC.

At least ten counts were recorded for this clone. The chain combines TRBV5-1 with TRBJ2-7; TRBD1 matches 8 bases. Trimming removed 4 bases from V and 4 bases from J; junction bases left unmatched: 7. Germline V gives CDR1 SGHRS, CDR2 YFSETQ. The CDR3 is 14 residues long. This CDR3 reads CASSPDRVTYEQYF. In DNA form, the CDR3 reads TGCGCCAGCAGCCCGGACAGGGTTACTTACGAGCAGTACTTC.

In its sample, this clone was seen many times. In DNA, the CDR3 is TGTGCCAGCAGCCCATCCAGGACAGGGGGCGAGCAGTACTTC. This codes for CASSPSRTGGEQYF. The chain uses TRBV11-1 and TRBJ2-7, with 10 bases lining up with TRBD1. Germline assignment: CDR1 SGHAT and CDR2 FQDESV (reference sequence). J was trimmed by 6 bases and V by 5 bases; bases with no gene match: 7. The CDR3 has 14 residues.

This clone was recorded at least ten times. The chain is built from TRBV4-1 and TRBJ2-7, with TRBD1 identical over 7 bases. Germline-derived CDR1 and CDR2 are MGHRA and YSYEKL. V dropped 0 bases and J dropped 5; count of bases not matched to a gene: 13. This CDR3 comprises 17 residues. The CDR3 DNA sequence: TGCGCCAGCAGCCAAGATAAGGCCAGGGGGAAAAAAAACGAGCAGTACTTC. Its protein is CASSQDKARGKKNEQYF.